What follows describes a single TCR beta chain. Its antigen is unknown. No much larger clone exists at a distance of one base, and base qualities are not known. The same CDR3 is also encoded by other DNA sequences in this sample. Enrolling through a virtual design, the prospective study's participants ranged in age from roughly 18 to 89 years and lived across more than 20 United States geographic areas. To assign participants to cohorts, the prospective study relied on clinical history that participants themselves reported in a screening survey and a study questionnaire. For ImmuneRACE Cohort 3, a participant was defined as recovered based on two consecutive negative NP/OP PCR tests, clearance by a healthcare professional, or resolution of symptoms. In the prospective study, mobile phlebotomists collected whole blood, serum and a nasopharyngeal or oropharyngeal swab from each participant. Over a roughly two-month period, participants in the prospective study had the option of providing additional blood draws and questionnaires. Blood samples from the prospective study were shipped frozen or at room temperature prior to DNA extraction.

From a lookup of the germline V gene (reference sequence), CDR1 and CDR2 are MNHEY and SMNVEV. Here V drops 0 bases and J drops 1 base, and the junction holds 1 base not matched to any gene. The CDR3, cysteine through phenylalanine, is 15 amino acids long. This entry keeps only the CDR3 DNA: 45 bases, framed from base 1. This sample is part of a study of blood T cell repertoires in COVID-19 (dated by TCRdb to 2020 to 2022). Broadly, across the study: The collaborator samples originated in the United States, Italy and Spain and spanned the acute and convalescent phases of COVID-19. A de-identified subject ID, COVID-19 status, age in years and sex were almost always included in the sample metadata. Subjects who had been exposed to COVID-19, were actively infected with it, or had recovered from it provided the deeply sampled blood TCRbeta repertoires that made up the dataset. The material from the prospective study consisted of cDNA or gDNA derived from T cells, B-cell-depleted T cells, or PBMCs. Where HLA class I and class II types were available, the types were taken from metadata supplied by the sample provider, not from assay-based typing. Samples came from the ongoing ImmuneRACE study (first 160 participants) plus 1,254 subjects from 6 global collaborators. The repertoires were released in a freely available public database intended as a resource for research on the immune response to SARS-CoV-2. Overall study results and their limits: How much clinical and demographic metadata was included differed by source and by participant, and the metadata was provided uncurated.

The immunoSEQ Assay, a bias-controlled multiplex PCR, was used to amplify TCRbeta CDR3 regions from genomic DNA. Per the original workflow: Nucleated cell counts per sample were estimated from amplification of reference gene primers within the assay. To quantify the absolute abundance of each unique TCRbeta CDR3 rearrangement, sequence reads were collapsed and filtered. For each sample, productive Simpson clonality was calculated as the square root of Simpson's diversity index over productive rearrangements. What TCRdb holds here is the immuneACCESS table cut down to in-frame rearrangements. Part of the clones is not present; checked against another copy, under half of the missing clones reflect an unresolved V gene, and the others are unexplained. From that table come the V and J calls and clone size; the DNA was used to work out D and trimming. For this sample the table gives a few hundred thousand clones, of which approximately 85% were detected only once. The ten top clones hold over 1.5% of the sample.

Sequenced: PBMCs or T cells enriched from blood (not recorded which). The TCR comes from a woman aged 45-60 years who had recovered from COVID-19. The rearrangement joined TRBV27 to TRBJ2-7, and TRBD1 matches 9 of the central bases. The CDR3 here reads CASSLSGQGSYEQYF. The nucleotides are TGTGCCAGCAGTTTATCGGGACAGGGTTCCTACGAGCAGTACTTC.